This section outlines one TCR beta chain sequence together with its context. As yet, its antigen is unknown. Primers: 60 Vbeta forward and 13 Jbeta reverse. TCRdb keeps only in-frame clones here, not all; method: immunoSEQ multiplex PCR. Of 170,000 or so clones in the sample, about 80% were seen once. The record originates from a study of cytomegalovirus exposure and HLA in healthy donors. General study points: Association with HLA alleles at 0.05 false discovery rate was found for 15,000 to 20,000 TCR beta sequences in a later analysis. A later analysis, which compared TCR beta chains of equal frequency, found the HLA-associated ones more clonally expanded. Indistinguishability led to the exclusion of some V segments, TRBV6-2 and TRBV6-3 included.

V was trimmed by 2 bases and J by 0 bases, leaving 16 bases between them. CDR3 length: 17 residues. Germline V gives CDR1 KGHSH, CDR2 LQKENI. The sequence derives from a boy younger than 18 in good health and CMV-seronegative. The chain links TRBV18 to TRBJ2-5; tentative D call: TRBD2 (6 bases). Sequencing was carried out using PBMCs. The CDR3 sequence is CASSPARTRGNQETQYF. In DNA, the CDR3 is TGTGCCAGCTCACCAGCGAGGACTCGCGGGAACCAAGAGACCCAGTACTTC.